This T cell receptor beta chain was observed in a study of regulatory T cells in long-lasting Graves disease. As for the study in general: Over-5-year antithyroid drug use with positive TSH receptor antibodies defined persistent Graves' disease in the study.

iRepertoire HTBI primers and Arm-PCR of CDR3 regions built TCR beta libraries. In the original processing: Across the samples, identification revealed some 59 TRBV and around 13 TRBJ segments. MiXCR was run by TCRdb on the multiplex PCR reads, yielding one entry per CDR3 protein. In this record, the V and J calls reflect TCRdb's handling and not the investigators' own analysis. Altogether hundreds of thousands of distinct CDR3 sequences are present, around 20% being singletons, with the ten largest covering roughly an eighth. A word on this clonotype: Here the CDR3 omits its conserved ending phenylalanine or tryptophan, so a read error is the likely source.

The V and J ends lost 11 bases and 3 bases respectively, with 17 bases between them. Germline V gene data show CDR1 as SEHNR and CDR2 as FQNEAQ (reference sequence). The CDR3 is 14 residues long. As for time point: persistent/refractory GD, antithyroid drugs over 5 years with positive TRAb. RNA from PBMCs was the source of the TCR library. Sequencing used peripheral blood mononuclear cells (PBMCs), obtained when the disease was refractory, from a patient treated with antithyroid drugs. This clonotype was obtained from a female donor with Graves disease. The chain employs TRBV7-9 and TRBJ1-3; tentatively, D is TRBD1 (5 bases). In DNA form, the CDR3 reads TGTGCCGCTTCGGGGACCGGCGGTGGAAACACCATATATTCT. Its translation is CAASGTGGGNTIYS.